This T cell receptor (beta chain) was recovered during a study of T-cell reconstitution after alpha-beta-depleted transplantation in children (dated by TCRdb to about 2016). In terms of the full investigation: Using TCR repertoire profiling, the study followed T-cell immune reconstitution in a quantitative way in children after TCRalphabeta/CD19-depleted allogeneic hematopoietic cell transplantation.

About this clonotype itself: What antigen it recognizes has not been identified. Base qualities are missing; no much larger clone stands one base away.

Looking up the germline V gene yields CDR1 KGHSH and CDR2 LQKENI. V drops 6 bases and J drops 0 bases, leaving 17 bases in between. From the cysteine up to the phenylalanine, the CDR3 has a length of 17 residues. Just CDR3 DNA is preserved here, 51 bases in frame from base 1. The library relied on PCR. The sequencer was an Illumina HiSeq 2500. TCR libraries were prepared with molecular barcoding, using unique molecular identifiers to normalize TCRbeta repertoire quantification. TCRdb redid the processing of the public reads, applying fastp at Q25 and MiXCR, and retained in-frame beta chains. Records with the same CDR3 protein are collapsed into one entry carrying the most frequent genes and DNA. The table for this sample lists about 690,000 distinct CDR3 sequences; around 17% of them were counted only once. Approximately 1% of the sample lies in the top ten.

Rearrangement joined TRBV18 to TRBJ2-2; TRBD1 might be the D gene, on 6 matching bases. Source: PBMCs from the stem cell graft donor, taken from the stem cell graft. The receptor's source is a human donor who donated a stem cell graft to a child with acute myeloid leukemia. The DNA sequence is TGTGCCAGCTCTCTCGGACAGAGCCATCCGAACACCGGGGAGCTGTTTTTT. Protein translation: CASSLGQSHPNTGELFF.